Included here is one T cell receptor (beta chain) sequence, with context. The record originates from a study of blood T cell repertoires in COVID-19. Looking at the study overall: Samples representing acute and convalescent COVID-19 were sourced from the United States, Italy and Spain. PBMCs, B-cell-depleted T cells, or T cells provided the cDNA or gDNA that made up the material.

Enrolled during active infection, Seattle patients were then followed longitudinally. Generated by immunoSEQ multiplex PCR, the TCRdb table keeps only in-frame clones and is missing some. This table has approximately 270,000 clones, approximately 85% appearing once. Germline CDR1 is SNHLY and CDR2 is FYNNEI. V lost 6 bases and J lost 2, with 19 bases in between. This CDR3 region has 17 residues. Sequencing was done on a sample of peripheral blood. The chain links TRBV2 to TRBJ2-2; perhaps TRBD1 as D (6 bases). The receptor's source is a human donor with COVID-19, enrolled during active disease. The donor label of this sample is uncertain. CDR3 loop: CASRARDTQFNTGELFF. Here the CDR3 DNA reads TGTGCCAGCAGAGCCCGGGACACCCAATTTAACACCGGGGAGCTGTTTTTT.